This TCR beta chain was documented in a study of beta chain features in type 1 diabetes. Study-wide results and caveats: Reduced insertions and increased deletions marked VDJ junctions in type 1 diabetes patients. In patients and controls equally, PCR might favor templates that are shorter. Shorter TCRB CDR3s, moderately but significantly so, were found in Type 1 diabetes patients in all four CD4+ subsets.

Based on CD45RO/CCR7/CD25/CD127/CD95/CD27, CD4+ regulatory, stem cell-like memory, naive and central memory cells were sorted. Every bit of the isolated RNA underwent reverse transcription, so sequencing read expressed TCRB transcripts. TCRdb keeps only in-frame clones here, not all; method: immunoSEQ multiplex PCR. The repertoire holds a few hundred thousand clones, with 16% as singletons. V dropped 5 bases and J dropped 3 bases, with 13 bases sitting between them. The CDR3 sequence is 14 residues long. Per germline, CDR1 PRHDT and CDR2 FYEKMQ (reference sequence). With respect to this clone: Its antigen is still unknown.

This TCR was recovered from a man in his thirties or forties with type 1 diabetes. The specimen was naive CD4+ T cells from blood. The chain couples TRBV13 to TRBJ1-2, with D maybe TRBD1 (6 bases). CDR3 loop: CASSPIQGYYGYTF. The CDR3 region has the DNA TGTGCCAGCAGCCCCATACAGGGCTACTATGGCTACACCTTC. Full variable domain (remainder filled in from reference TRBV13 and TRBJ1-2): AAGVIQSPRHLIKEKRETATLKCYPIPRHDTVYWYQQGPGQDPQFLISFYEKMQSDKGSIPDRFSAQQFSDYHSELNMSSLELGDSALYFCASSPIQGYYGYTFGSGTRLTVV.